The 9 T cell receptor beta chains reported below all come from one sample, sequenced in a study of spatial heterogeneity in lung cancer. Time point reported: blood at routine non-recurrence follow-up after resection. MiXCR was run by TCRdb on the 5' RACE reads, yielding one entry per CDR3 protein. Seen here are about 43,000 distinct CDR3 sequences, approximately 22% observed once, and the top ten hold less than 9.5%. This material consisted of PBMCs, taken at follow-up. The receptors here all came from a female donor with early-stage non-small cell lung cancer.

This clonotype occurred many times. The genes are TRBV10-3 and TRBJ2-1; D is unclear. The CDR3 totals 12 residues. Deletions cut 1 base from V and 7 bases from J, with 5 bases between. Germline CDR1 reads ENHRY; CDR2 reads SYGVKD. CDR3: CAISEFGNEQFF. In nucleotides, the CDR3 is TGTGCCATCAGTGAGTTCGGTAATGAGCAGTTCTTC.

The V and J genes are TRBV19 and TRBJ2-1; D possibly matches TRBD1 or TRBD2 (5 bases each). Germline V gene sequence: CDR1 LNHDA, CDR2 SQIVND (reference sequence). The V gene lost 4 bases and the J gene lost 5 bases, with 12 bases spanning the gap. The CDR3 sequence is 14 residues long. In DNA form, the CDR3 reads TGTGCCAGTAGTAACCTAGCAGGGAACAATGAGCAGTTCTTC. This codes for CASSNLAGNNEQFF.

Ten or more counts support this clonotype. The CDR3 spells CAIGGQGDEQYV. The CDR3 nucleotides are TGTGCCATCGGAGGACAGGGAGACGAGCAGTACGTC. V and J are TRBV10-3 and TRBJ2-7, with TRBD1 identical over 8 bases. CDR3 length: 12 residues. CDR1 and CDR2 from the germline V gene are ENHRY and SYGVKD. The V gene end was trimmed by 8 bases and the J gene end by 5 bases; junction bases not matched to a gene: 5.

The chain combines TRBV20-1 with TRBJ2-3; perhaps TRBD2 as D (5 bases). Trimming took 2 bases from V and 2 from J, leaving 11 bases between them. The CDR3 contains 14 residues. Germline V gives CDR1 DFQATT, CDR2 SNEGSKA (reference sequence). The CDR3 spells CSARRAAITDTQYF. In DNA form, the CDR3 reads TGCAGTGCTAGACGAGCGGCGATCACAGATACGCAGTATTTT.

This clonotype was detected many times. This chain connects TRBV18 to TRBJ2-7; D perhaps matches TRBD1 (8 bases). In germline, CDR1 is KGHSH, CDR2 LQKENI. V was shortened by 4 bases and J by 2 bases, with 21 bases between the two germline ends. This CDR3 has 17 amino acids. CDR3 residues: CASSLKWSGGQAYEQYF. The CDR3 DNA reads as TGTGCCAGCTCACTAAAGTGGTCGGGGGGACAGGCCTACGAGCAGTACTTC.

This rearrangement joins TRBV2 to TRBJ1-4; tentative D call: TRBD1 (5 bases). Trimming shortened V by 9 bases and J by 4 bases, and 9 bases separated the two germline ends. CDR1 SNHLY and CDR2 FYNNEI come from the germline V gene. This CDR3 region has 12 residues. The CDR3 coding sequence is TGTGCCAGAAGGGACGGTAATGAAAAACTGTTTTTT. Amino acid sequence: CARRDGNEKLFF.

At least ten counts were recorded for this clonotype. The chain carries TRBV18 and TRBJ1-1, with D unresolved. Between the trimmed V and J ends, which lost 2 bases and 8 bases, there was a span of 9 bases. Germline CDR1 KGHSH, CDR2 LQKENI. The CDR3 has 12 amino acids. The CDR3 DNA sequence: TGTGCCAGCTCACCATTCACCAAGGAAGCTTTCTTT. The encoded protein is CASSPFTKEAFF. Complete variable domain (other parts from reference TRBV18 and TRBJ1-1): NAGVMQNPRHLVRRRGQEARLRCSPMKGHSHVYWYRQLPEEGLKFMVYLQKENIIDESGMPKERFSAEFPKEGPSILRIQQVVRGDSAAYFCASSPFTKEAFFGQGTRLTVV.

This clonotype was detected only once. CDR3 sequence: CATSDSGADRVGGYTF. CDR3 DNA: TGTGCCACCAGTGATTCGGGAGCAGACCGAGTGGGAGGCTACACCTTC. The V gene is TRBV24-1, the J gene TRBJ1-2; no firm D call. The germline gives CDR1 KGHDR, CDR2 SFDVKD. The CDR3 has 16 amino acids. Between the trimmed V and J ends, which lost 2 bases and 8 bases, there was a span of 20 bases.

V and J are TRBV5-1 and TRBJ2-1; D may be TRBD1 or TRBD2 (5 bases each). The CDR3 totals 16 residues. Germline V CDR1 and CDR2: SGHRS, YFSETQ. V dropped 2 bases and J dropped 3 bases, with 15 bases sitting between them. The CDR3 reads CASSFTGTFNYNEQFF. Here the CDR3 DNA reads TGCGCCAGCAGCTTTACCGGGACCTTCAACTACAATGAGCAGTTCTTC.